Listed below are T cell receptor beta chains from one sample, sequenced in a study of OX40 agonist ivuxolimab in advanced cancers. The protocol was immunoSEQ multiplex PCR, while the TCRdb copy is restricted to in-frame clones and leaves out a portion. The table has around 16,000 clones, less than 90% seen once. The specimen was CD4+ or CD8+ T cells sorted from blood, collected in a trial of the OX40 agonist ivuxolimab. The receptors come from an adult with an advanced solid tumor such as melanoma, head and neck, liver or kidney cancer. Each CDR3 is given with its conserved first and last residue. D genes are given only for firm matches. Only some rows state a clone size, as once, few, many or a class for expanded clones.

>TRBV5-1|TRBJ2-1|TRBD1|few
CASSPGQEYNEQFF
TGCGCCAGCAGCCCGGGACAGGAGTACAATGAGCAGTTCTTC
>TRBV13|TRBJ2-6|TRBD1|NA
CASSADRAGGANVLTF
TGTGCCAGCAGCGCCGACAGGGCCGGAGGGGCCAACGTCCTGACTTTC
>TRBV11-2|TRBJ1-5|NA|NA
CASSSLGGYQPQHF
TGTGCCAGCAGCTCGTTGGGGGGCTATCAGCCCCAGCATTTT
>TRBV5-4|TRBJ2-5|NA|NA
CASSLRGQETQYF
TGTGCCAGCAGCCTGAGGGGTCAAGAGACCCAGTACTTC
>TRBV10-3|TRBJ2-3|TRBD2|NA
CAIKLAGGSTDTQYF
TGTGCCATCAAACTAGCGGGAGGGAGCACAGATACGCAGTATTTT
>TRBV18|TRBJ2-1|NA|NA
CASSPRKGEQFF
TGTGCCAGCTCACCACGGAAAGGGGAGCAGTTCTTC
>TRBV7-9|TRBJ1-2|TRBD1|once
CASSSDRDYGYTF
TGTGCCAGCAGCTCGGACAGGGACTATGGCTACACCTTC
>TRBV5-8|TRBJ2-1|TRBD2|NA
CASSAGDWRDEQFF
TGTGCCAGCAGCGCGGGGGACTGGCGCGATGAGCAGTTCTTC
>TRBV14|TRBJ2-7|TRBD1|once
CASSQYRGPLSEQYF
TGTGCCAGCAGCCAATACAGGGGCCCGCTGAGCGAGCAGTACTTC
>TRBV6-6|TRBJ1-6|NA|NA
CASSARQPSYNSPLHF
TGTGCCAGCAGTGCCCGACAGCCCTCCTATAATTCACCCCTCCACTTT
>TRBV18|TRBJ2-3|NA|NA
CASSPPATDTQYF
TGTGCCAGCTCACCACCCGCTACAGATACGCAGTATTTT
>TRBV27|TRBJ2-2|TRBD1|NA
CASRTGTGGSGELFF
TGTGCCAGCAGGACCGGGACAGGGGGGTCCGGGGAGCTGTTTTTT
>TRBV19|TRBJ2-1|TRBD2|NA
CASSGTRGNEQFF
TGTGCCAGTAGTGGGACTAGGGGCAATGAGCAGTTCTTC
>TRBV5-6|TRBJ2-7|TRBD2|once
CASSTTSGRASREQYF
TGTGCCAGCAGCACGACTAGCGGGAGGGCCAGTCGCGAGCAGTACTTC
>TRBV28|TRBJ2-1|TRBD2|NA
CASCWREGYEQFF
TGTGCCAGCTGCTGGCGGGAGGGTTATGAGCAGTTCTTC
>TRBV27|TRBJ1-1|TRBD1|once
CASSRTGTALTRVMNTEAFF
TGTGCCAGCAGTAGGACCGGGACAGCCCTAACCCGGGTGATGAACACTGAAGCTTTCTTT
>TRBV28|TRBJ1-5|NA|NA
CASSFAGPQHF
TGTGCCAGCAGTTTTGCGGGGCCCCAGCATTTT